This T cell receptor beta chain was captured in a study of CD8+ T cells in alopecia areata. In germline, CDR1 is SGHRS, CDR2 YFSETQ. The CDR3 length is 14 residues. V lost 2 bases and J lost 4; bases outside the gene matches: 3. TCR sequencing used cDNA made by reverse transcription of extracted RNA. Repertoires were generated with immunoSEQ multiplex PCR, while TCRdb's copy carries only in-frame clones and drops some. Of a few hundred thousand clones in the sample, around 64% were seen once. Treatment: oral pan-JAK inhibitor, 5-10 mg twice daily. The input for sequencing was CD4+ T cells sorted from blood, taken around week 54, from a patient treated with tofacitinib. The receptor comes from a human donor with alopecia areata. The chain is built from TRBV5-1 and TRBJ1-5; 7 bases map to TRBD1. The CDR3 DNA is TGCGCCAGCAGCTTAGGGGGCGTGAATCAGCCCCAGCATTTT. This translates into CASSLGGVNQPQHF.